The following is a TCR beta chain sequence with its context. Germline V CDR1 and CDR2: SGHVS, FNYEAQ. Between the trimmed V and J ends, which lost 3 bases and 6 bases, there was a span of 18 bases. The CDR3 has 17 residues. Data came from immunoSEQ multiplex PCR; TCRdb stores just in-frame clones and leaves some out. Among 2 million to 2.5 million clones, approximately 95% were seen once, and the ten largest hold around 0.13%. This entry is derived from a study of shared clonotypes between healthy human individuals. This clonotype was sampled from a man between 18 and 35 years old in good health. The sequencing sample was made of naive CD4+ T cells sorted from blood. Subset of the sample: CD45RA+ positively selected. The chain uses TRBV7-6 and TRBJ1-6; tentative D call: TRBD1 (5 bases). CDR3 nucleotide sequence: TGTGCCAGCAGCTTTGGGGCGGTTAGCTTTGGTAATTCACCCCTCCACTTT. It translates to CASSFGAVSFGNSPLHF.